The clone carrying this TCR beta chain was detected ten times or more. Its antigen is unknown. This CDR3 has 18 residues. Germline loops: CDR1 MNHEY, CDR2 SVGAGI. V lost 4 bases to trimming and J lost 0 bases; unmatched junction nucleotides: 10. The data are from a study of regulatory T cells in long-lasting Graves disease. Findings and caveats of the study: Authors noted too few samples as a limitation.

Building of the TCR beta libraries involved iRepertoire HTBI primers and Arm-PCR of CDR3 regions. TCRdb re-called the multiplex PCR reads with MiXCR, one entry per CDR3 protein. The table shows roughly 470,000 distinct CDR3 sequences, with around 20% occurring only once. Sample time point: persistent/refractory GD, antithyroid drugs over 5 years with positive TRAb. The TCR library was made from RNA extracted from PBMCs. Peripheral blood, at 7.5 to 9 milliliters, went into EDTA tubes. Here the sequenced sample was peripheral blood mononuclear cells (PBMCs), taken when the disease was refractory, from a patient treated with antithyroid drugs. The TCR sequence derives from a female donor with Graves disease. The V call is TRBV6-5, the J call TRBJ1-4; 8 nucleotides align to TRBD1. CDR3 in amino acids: CASSLTGTGGTTNEKLFF. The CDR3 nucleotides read TGTGCCAGCAGTTTAACCGGGACAGGTGGTACAACTAATGAAAAACTGTTTTTT.